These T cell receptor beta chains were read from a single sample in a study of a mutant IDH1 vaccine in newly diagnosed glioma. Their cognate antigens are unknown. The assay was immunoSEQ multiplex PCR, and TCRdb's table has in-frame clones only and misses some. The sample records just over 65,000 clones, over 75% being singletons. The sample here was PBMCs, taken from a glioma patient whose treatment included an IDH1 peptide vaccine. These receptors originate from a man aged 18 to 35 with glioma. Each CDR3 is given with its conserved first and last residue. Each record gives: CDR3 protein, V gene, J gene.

CASSGGIVNTEAFF	TRBV5-8	TRBJ1-1
CAISAGNYGYTF	TRBV10-3	TRBJ1-2
CAWSVTGARGETQYF	TRBV30	TRBJ2-5
CASSRGATGNTIYF	TRBV6-1	TRBJ1-3
CASSARQGVSGNTIYF	TRBV6-1	TRBJ1-3
CASSLTGHEQYF	TRBV7-9	TRBJ2-7
CASSDNWGTEAFF	TRBV2	TRBJ1-1
CASSLVRSTGELFF	TRBV7-2	TRBJ2-2
CASSRSSKWNEQFF	TRBV5-1	TRBJ2-1
CASSPQGSSVF	TRBV18	TRBJ1-1
CASRGSTYGYTF	TRBV5-6	TRBJ1-2
CASSPGLAGGTDTQYF	TRBV5-1	TRBJ2-3
CASSQVDRAYEQYF	TRBV4-1	TRBJ2-7
CASSLDSTVEQFF	TRBV5-1	TRBJ2-1
CSVARGRGDTQYF	TRBV29-1	TRBJ2-3
CASSLWVRSGNQPQHF	TRBV28	TRBJ1-5
CASSWDRGNQPQHF	TRBV7-2	TRBJ1-5
CASRKGLAGNLYEQYF	TRBV27	TRBJ2-7
CASSDEGSEAFF	TRBV9	TRBJ1-1
CAFRDGRNRGTDTQYF	TRBV30	TRBJ2-3
CASSTNRGRNEKLFF	TRBV7-8	TRBJ1-4
CASSLTGTAYGYTF	TRBV6-5	TRBJ1-2
CASSEGLLDEKLFF	TRBV9	TRBJ1-4
CSVEGGQGADIQYF	TRBV29-1	TRBJ2-4
CASSITPTYEQYF	TRBV19	TRBJ2-7
CASSFEVPGRGYTF	TRBV5-4	TRBJ1-2
CASSALQGMNTEAFF	TRBV9	TRBJ1-1
CRTGADTEAFF	TRBV20-1	TRBJ1-1
CASSWPTEQFF	TRBV28	TRBJ2-1
CASNPTGGWPYEQYF	TRBV5-1	TRBJ2-7
CATGPGASTDTQYF	TRBV19	TRBJ2-3
CASSLFLGSHEQYF	TRBV27	TRBJ2-7
CASSYVGRSEAFF	TRBV6-5	TRBJ1-1
CASSQDLGRINQPQHF	TRBV4-2	TRBJ1-5
CASSIPDRDQGGQPQHF	TRBV19	TRBJ1-5
CASSSVENTGELFF	TRBV7-3	TRBJ2-2
CASSHLGKSGGEQYF	TRBV4-2	TRBJ2-7
CASSFRDGNTIYF	TRBV7-9	TRBJ1-3
CASSSNSGMELFF	TRBV11-3	TRBJ2-2
CASTRVQRGTEAFF	TRBV6-6	TRBJ1-1
CASSARPGSTEAFF	TRBV4-2	TRBJ1-1
CASSPDRAYGYTF	TRBV18	TRBJ1-2
CASSLGPVNQPQHF	TRBV7-9	TRBJ1-5
CASSSPDRALMGGYTF	TRBV5-4	TRBJ1-2
CASSPRQGSGDDQPQHF	TRBV4-1	TRBJ1-5
CASTLRGDPSEKLFF	TRBV6-5	TRBJ1-4
CASSESEDTQYF	TRBV10-2	TRBJ2-3
CAWTRRGGISGNTIYF	TRBV30	TRBJ1-3
CASSHRTADYGYTF	TRBV4-2	TRBJ1-2
CASSAELAWQETQYF	TRBV2	TRBJ2-5
CASSTRGGHESTDTQYF	TRBV9	TRBJ2-3
CATGRGGNTEAFF	TRBV19	TRBJ1-1